The 14 T cell receptor beta chains reported below all come from one sample, sequenced in a study of blood T cell repertoires in COVID-19 (dated by TCRdb to 2018 to 2021). Library prep was done by the immunoSEQ multiplex PCR assay. This immuneACCESS table, as held by TCRdb, lists in-frame sequences with V and J called but not all clones. Of the missing ones, under half trace to an unresolved V gene in checked studies; the others have no known cause. This sample comprises about 110,000 clones, 85% to 90% of them detected only once. The ten largest make up around 4.5% of the sample. What was sequenced was peripheral blood. These receptors came from a woman aged 50 to 65 with acute or convalescent COVID-19.

The chain is built from TRBV2 and TRBJ1-2; D uncertain. V dropped 6 bases and J dropped 4 bases, with 21 bases sitting between them. Germline CDR1 and CDR2: SNHLY and FYNNEI. There are 16 residues in the CDR3. The DNA for the CDR3 is TGTGCCAGCAGCGAACATGCCGAGGGCGGGCGCTATGGCTACACCTTC. Residues: CASSEHAEGGRYGYTF. Variable domain in full (rest from reference TRBV2 and TRBJ1-2): EPEVTQTPSHQVTQMGQEVILRCVPISNHLYFYWYRQILGQKVEFLVSFYNNEISEKSEIFDDQFSVERPDGSNFTLKIRSTKLEDSAMYFCASSEHAEGGRYGYTFGSGTRLTVV.

This sequence joins TRBV4-1 and TRBJ1-2; 9 positions match TRBD1. There are 16 residues in the CDR3. Germline V gene sequence: CDR1 MGHRA, CDR2 YSYEKL. Losses at the gene ends were 2 bases for V and 4 bases for J; bases not matched to a gene: 8. The CDR3 bases are TGCGCCAGCAGCCAAATCCCGGGGACAGGGCCCTATGGCTACACCTTC. It yields the protein CASSQIPGTGPYGYTF.

V gene TRBV6-6 combines with J gene TRBJ1-2, with D maybe TRBD1 (5 bases). Trimming cost V 5 bases and J 7 bases, with 11 bases left between them. The germline gives CDR1 MNHNY, CDR2 SVGAGI (reference sequence). The CDR3 sequence is 12 residues long. This CDR3 reads CASSGGTSGYTF. The CDR3 region has the DNA TGTGCCAGCAGTGGCGGGACTTCTGGCTACACCTTC.

The CDR3 coding sequence is TGTGCCAGCAGTGAACAGGGGTTAGGGGAAAAACTGTTTTTT. This sequence encodes CASSEQGLGEKLFF. The chain couples TRBV2 to TRBJ1-4; D is perhaps TRBD1 (6 bases). Germline V gives CDR1 SNHLY, CDR2 FYNNEI. The CDR3 spans 14 residues. The V end was cut by 2 bases, the J end by 8 bases, with 12 bases between.

This CDR3 is CASSQDLQAEETQYF. The CDR3 DNA sequence: TGTGCCAGCAGCCAGGACCTACAAGCGGAAGAGACCCAGTACTTC. The genes are TRBV4-2 and TRBJ2-5; D perhaps matches TRBD2 (5 bases). Deletions cut 3 bases from V and 3 bases from J, with 14 bases between. CDR1 and CDR2 from the germline V gene are LGHNA and YNFKEQ. This CDR3 has 15 residues.

The J gene is TRBJ2-7, the V gene TRBV6-1; D uncertain. V was pared by 2 bases and J by 3 bases, with 5 bases between. Germline V gives CDR1 MNHNS, CDR2 SASEGT. This CDR3 has 12 amino acids. CDR3 nucleotide sequence: TGTGCCAGCAGTGAACTGAGCTACGAGCAGTACTTC. Translated: CASSELSYEQYF.

V usage is TRBV4-1 and J usage is TRBJ1-4; 7 bases are shared with TRBD1. Germline CDR1 reads MGHRA; CDR2 reads YSYEKL. V dropped 5 bases and J dropped 4; count of bases not matched to a gene: 4. The CDR3 runs 14 residues. CDR3 loop: CASSGTAVNEKLFF. In DNA, the CDR3 is TGCGCCAGCAGCGGGACAGCCGTTAATGAAAAACTGTTTTTT.

This clone was found a few times. The rearrangement uses TRBV6-5 and TRBJ2-7; 8 bases align to TRBD1. The germline CDR1 and CDR2 sequences are MNHEY and SVGAGI. V lost 4 bases and J lost 2; bases outside the gene matches: 4. This CDR3 is built from 14 residues. In DNA form, the CDR3 reads TGTGCCAGCAGTTCAACAGGGGGGCCCTACGAGCAGTACTTC. Translated: CASSSTGGPYEQYF.

On this clone: A junction end diverges from the germline sequence, so it may reflect a read error. V is TRBV2 and J is TRBJ1-1; weak D call: TRBD1 (6 bases). The germline CDR1 and CDR2 sequences are SNHLY and FYNNEI. The CDR3 loop spans 12 amino acids. CDR3 DNA: TGTGCCAGCAGTGAAGGAATGGGGGCTATCGTCTTT. Translating it yields CASSEGMGAIVF.

The table lists this clone with a few counts. The rearrangement uses TRBV9 and TRBJ1-2, with D possibly being TRBD1 (6 bases). Trimming stripped 3 bases from V and 6 bases from J, with 15 bases between. This CDR3 is 14 amino acids long. Germline CDR1 SGDLS, CDR2 YYNGEE. The CDR3 sequence: CASSDTQGTHGYTF. CDR3 DNA sequence: TGTGCCAGCAGCGACACCCAGGGGACCCATGGCTACACCTTC.

This sequence joins TRBV6-6 and TRBJ2-2; D gene ambiguous. The CDR3 has 15 amino acids. Germline CDR1 MNHNY, CDR2 SVGAGI (reference sequence). V was shortened by 2 bases and J by 2 bases, with 9 bases between the two germline ends. The CDR3 sequence: CASSYGTDNTGELFF. The CDR3 region has the DNA TGTGCCAGCAGTTACGGTACAGACAACACCGGGGAGCTGTTTTTT.

This chain joins TRBV2 and TRBJ2-1; TRBD2 is a possible D gene (6 bases). CDR1 SNHLY and CDR2 FYNNEI come from the germline V gene. This CDR3 is built from 14 residues. Deletions cut 8 bases from V and 7 bases from J, with 18 bases between. The CDR3 region is CASSLLASTNEQFF. The CDR3 region has the DNA TGTGCCAGCTCCCTGCTAGCGTCGACGAATGAGCAGTTCTTC.

The chain links TRBV7-2 to TRBJ1-1; D uncertain. This CDR3 region has 14 residues. The V gene's germline CDR1 is SGHTA and CDR2 FQGNSA. V lost 6 bases to trimming and J lost 7 bases, with 18 bases between them. Written as DNA, the CDR3 is TGTGCCAGCAGACGGGGAGGTCAGAGTGGTGAAGCTTTCTTT. Protein: CASRRGGQSGEAFF.

The chain combines TRBV2 with TRBJ1-6, with 10 bases fitting TRBD1. The CDR3 is made up of 15 amino acids. Germline assignment: CDR1 SNHLY and CDR2 FYNNEI. Germline trimming cut 7 bases from V and 10 bases from J; bases unmatched to any gene: 10. The CDR3 coding sequence is TGTGCCAGCACAGGACAGGGGGGTTTAGGCTCACCCCTCCACTTT. This sequence encodes CASTGQGGLGSPLHF. The whole variable domain, filled in from reference TRBV2 and TRBJ1-6, reads EPEVTQTPSHQVTQMGQEVILRCVPISNHLYFYWYRQILGQKVEFLVSFYNNEISEKSEIFDDQFSVERPDGSNFTLKIRSTKLEDSAMYFCASTGQGGLGSPLHFGNGTRLTVT.